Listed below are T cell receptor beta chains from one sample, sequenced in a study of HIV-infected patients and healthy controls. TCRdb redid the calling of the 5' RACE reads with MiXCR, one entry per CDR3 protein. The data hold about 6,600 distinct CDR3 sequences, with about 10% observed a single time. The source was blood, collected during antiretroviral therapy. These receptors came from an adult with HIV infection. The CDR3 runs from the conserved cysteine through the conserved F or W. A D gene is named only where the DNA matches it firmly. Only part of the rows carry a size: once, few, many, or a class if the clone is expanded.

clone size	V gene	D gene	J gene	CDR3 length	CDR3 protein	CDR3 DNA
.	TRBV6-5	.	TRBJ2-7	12	CASSATGVEQYF	TGTGCCAGCAGTGCCACAGGAGTCGAGCAGTACTTC
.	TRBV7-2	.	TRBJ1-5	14	CASSSASIDQPQHF	TGTGCCAGCAGCTCCGCTTCCATTGACCAGCCCCAGCATTTT
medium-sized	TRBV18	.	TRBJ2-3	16	CASSPFRGRPADTQYF	TGTGCCAGCTCACCATTCCGGGGGCGCCCCGCAGATACGCAGTATTTT
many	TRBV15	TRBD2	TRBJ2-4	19	CATSQFGLAGGTSKNIQYF	TGTGCCACCAGCCAGTTTGGACTAGCGGGGGGCACATCCAAAAACATTCAGTACTTC
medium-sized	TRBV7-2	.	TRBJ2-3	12	CASSPQEGTQYF	TGTGCCAGCAGCCCCCAGGAAGGTACGCAGTATTTT
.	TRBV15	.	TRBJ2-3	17	CATSRDVPSSLADTQYF	TGTGCCACCAGCAGAGACGTTCCCTCCTCGCTGGCAGATACGCAGTATTTT
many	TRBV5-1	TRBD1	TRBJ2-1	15	CASSSGTGSYNEQFF	TGCGCCAGCAGCTCCGGGACAGGGTCATACAATGAGCAGTTCTTC
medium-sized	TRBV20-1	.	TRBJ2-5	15	CSARWGRRGQETQYF	TGCAGTGCTAGGTGGGGTAGGAGGGGACAAGAGACCCAGTACTTC
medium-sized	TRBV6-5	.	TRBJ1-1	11	CASSNRDKAFF	TGTGCCAGCAGTAACCGGGACAAAGCTTTCTTT
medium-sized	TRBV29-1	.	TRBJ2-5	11	CSVALAETQYF	TGCAGCGTAGCCCTAGCGGAGACCCAGTACTTC
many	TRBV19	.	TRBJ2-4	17	CASSLRITTDTKNIQYF	TGTGCCAGTAGTCTGAGGATTACGACAGATACCAAAAACATTCAGTACTTC
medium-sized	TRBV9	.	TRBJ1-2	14	CASSAGGFNYGYTF	TGTGCCAGCAGCGCGGGGGGTTTTAACTATGGCTACACCTTC
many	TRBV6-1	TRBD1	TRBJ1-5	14	CASRRTGGSEPQHF	TGTGCCAGCAGAAGAACAGGGGGTTCGGAGCCCCAGCATTTT
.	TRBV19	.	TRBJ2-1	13	CASSISGYNEQFF	TGTGCCAGTAGTATTTCAGGCTACAATGAGCAGTTCTTC
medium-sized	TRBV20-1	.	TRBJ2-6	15	CSAREEGSGANVLTF	TGCAGTGCTAGAGAGGAGGGCTCTGGGGCCAACGTCCTGACTTTC
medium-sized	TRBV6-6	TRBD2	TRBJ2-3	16	CASSTGTSGDLNTQYF	TGTGCCAGCAGCACGGGGACTAGCGGGGATCTGAATACGCAGTATTTT
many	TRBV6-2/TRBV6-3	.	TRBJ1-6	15	CASRSALGKDSPLHF	TGTGCCAGCAGAAGCGCCTTGGGGAAGGATTCACCCCTCCACTTT
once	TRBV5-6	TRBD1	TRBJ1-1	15	CASSLDARGDTEAFF	TGTGCCAGCAGCTTGGATGCCAGGGGGGACACGGAAGCTTTCTTT
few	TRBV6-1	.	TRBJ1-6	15	CASSEGRSGNSPLHF	TGTGCCAGCAGTGAAGGCAGGAGCGGGAATTCACCCCTCCACTTT
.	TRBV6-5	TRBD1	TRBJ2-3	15	CASNTYRGLSDTQYF	TGTGCCAGCAACACTTACAGGGGGCTTTCAGATACGCAGTATTTT
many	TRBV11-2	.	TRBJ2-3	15	CASTERFGFTDTQYF	TGTGCCAGCACCGAGAGGTTCGGATTCACAGATACGCAGTATTTT
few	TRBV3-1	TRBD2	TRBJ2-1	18	CASSPLGSGGRPYNEQFF	TGTGCCAGCAGCCCCTTAGGGAGCGGGGGAAGACCCTACAATGAGCAGTTCTTC
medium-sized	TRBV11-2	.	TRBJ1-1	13	CASRPTSNTEAFF	TGTGCCAGCAGACCGACCTCGAACACTGAAGCTTTCTTT
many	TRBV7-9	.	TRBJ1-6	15	CASSLAAGPNSPLHF	TGTGCCAGCAGCTTAGCGGCAGGGCCCAATTCACCCCTCCACTTT
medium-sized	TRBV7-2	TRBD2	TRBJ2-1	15	CASSYSGGAYNEQFF	TGTGCCAGCAGCTATAGCGGGGGGGCCTACAATGAGCAGTTCTTC
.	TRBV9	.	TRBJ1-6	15	CASSVGAGEKSPLHF	TGTGCCAGCAGCGTAGGTGCAGGGGAGAAATCACCCCTCCACTTT
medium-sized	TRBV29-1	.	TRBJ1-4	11	CSVRTKEKLFF	TGCAGCGTTCGGACAAAAGAAAAACTGTTTTTT
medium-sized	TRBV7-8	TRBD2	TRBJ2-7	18	CASSLESASGGAWFEQYF	TGTGCCAGCAGCTTAGAGTCTGCTAGCGGGGGGGCCTGGTTCGAGCAGTACTTC
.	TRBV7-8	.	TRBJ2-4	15	CASSQNTVAKNIQYF	TGTGCCAGCAGCCAGAATACCGTAGCCAAAAACATTCAGTACTTC
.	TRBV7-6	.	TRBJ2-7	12	CASSANMDKQYF	TGTGCCAGCAGCGCCAACATGGATAAGCAGTACTTC
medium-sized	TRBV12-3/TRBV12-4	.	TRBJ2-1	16	CASSRMTGTRYNEQFF	TGTGCCAGCAGTCGCATGACAGGAACTAGATACAATGAGCAGTTCTTC
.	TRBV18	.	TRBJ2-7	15	CASSPTRESLYEQYF	TGTGCCAGCTCACCAACTCGCGAGAGCCTGTACGAGCAGTACTTC
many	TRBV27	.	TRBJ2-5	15	CASRVYRGTQETQYF	TGTGCCAGCAGAGTATATCGGGGGACCCAAGAGACCCAGTACTTC
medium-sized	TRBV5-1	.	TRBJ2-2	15	CASGGRGSNTGELFF	TGCGCCAGCGGGGGGAGAGGATCGAACACCGGGGAGCTGTTTTTT
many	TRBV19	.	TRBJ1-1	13	CASTGRSRTEAFF	TGTGCCAGCACTGGACGCTCGAGGACTGAAGCTTTCTTT
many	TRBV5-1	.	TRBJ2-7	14	CASSPPDRIGEQYF	TGCGCCAGCAGCCCACCCGACAGGATTGGAGAGCAGTACTTC
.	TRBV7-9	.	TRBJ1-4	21	CASSPPSTLLGVVATNEKLFF	TGTGCCAGCAGCCCACCCTCGACCCTGCTTGGGGTCGTCGCAACTAATGAAAAACTGTTTTTT